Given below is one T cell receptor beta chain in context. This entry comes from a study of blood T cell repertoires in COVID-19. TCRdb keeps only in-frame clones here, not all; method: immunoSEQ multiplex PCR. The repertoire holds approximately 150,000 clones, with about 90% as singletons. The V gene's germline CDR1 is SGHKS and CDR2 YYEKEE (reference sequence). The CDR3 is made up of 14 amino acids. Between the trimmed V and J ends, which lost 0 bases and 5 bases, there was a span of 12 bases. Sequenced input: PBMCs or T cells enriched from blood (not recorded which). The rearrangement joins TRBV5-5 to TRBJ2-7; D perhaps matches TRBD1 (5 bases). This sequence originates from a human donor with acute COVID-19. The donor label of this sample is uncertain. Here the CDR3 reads CASSLGRAGNEQYF. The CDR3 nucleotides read TGTGCCAGCAGCTTGGGCAGGGCTGGTAACGAGCAGTACTTC.